Below are 8 T cell receptor beta chains sequenced from a single sample in a study of CD8 T cells in Susac syndrome. Reverse transcription used about 0.45 to 1 ug RNA and random hexamers. TCRdb analysed the immunoSEQ multiplex PCR reads with MiXCR anew, one entry per CDR3 protein. The sample lists about 180,000 distinct CDR3 sequences, roughly 94% occurring once. Sequenced: CD4+ T cells from PBMCs. These receptors all come from a human donor with Susac syndrome.

J is TRBJ2-5 and V is TRBV3-1, with 7 bases aligning to TRBD2. Germline V lookup: CDR1 LGHDT, CDR2 YNNKEL (reference sequence). The CDR3 loop spans 13 amino acids. J lost 1 base, V lost 8 bases, and 4 bases had no gene match. CDR3 DNA sequence: TGTGCCAGCCAGCGGGGACTCCAAGAGACCCAGTACTTC. Translation gives CASQRGLQETQYF.

A remark on this clonotype: One end of the junction varies from germline; a read error may be responsible. V gene TRBV4-2 combines with J gene TRBJ2-1; 9 positions agree with TRBD2. CDR3 size: 16 residues. Germline V gene sequence: CDR1 LGHNA, CDR2 YNFKEQ. DNA of the CDR3: TGTGCCAGCAGCTTCCAGCGGGGGGCCTCCGACAATGAGCAGTTCTTC. Translated: CASSFQRGASDNEQFF.

The chain joins TRBV9 to TRBJ2-2; possibly TRBD2 for D (6 bases). V dropped 3 bases and J dropped 5 bases, with 17 bases sitting between them. In germline, CDR1 is SGDLS, CDR2 YYNGEE. CDR3 length equals 16 residues. CDR3 sequence (DNA): TGTGCCAGCAGCGACGTGAGGGTTGGGGGGACCGGGGAGCTGTTTTTT. Translated: CASSDVRVGGTGELFF.

V usage is TRBV19 and J usage is TRBJ2-5; the match to TRBD1 covers 7 bases. This CDR3 has 14 residues. V was clipped by 7 bases and J by 0 bases; unmatched bases: 5. Germline loops: CDR1 LNHDA, CDR2 SQIVND (reference sequence). DNA for the CDR3: TGTGCCAGTACCACGGACAGGTACCAAGAGACCCAGTACTTC. As protein: CASTTDRYQETQYF.

The J gene is TRBJ1-1, the V gene TRBV5-1, with no clear D. The CDR3 has 14 amino acids. V gave up 5 bases and J gave up 0 bases, with 11 bases separating them. Germline-derived CDR1 and CDR2 are SGHRS and YFSETQ. Written as DNA, the CDR3 is TGCGCCAGCAGAAGCGGAAATATGAACACTGAAGCTTTCTTT. Amino acids: CASRSGNMNTEAFF. The entire variable domain, with the rest obtained from reference TRBV5-1 and TRBJ1-1, is as follows: KAGVTQTPRYLIKTRGQQVTLSCSPISGHRSVSWYQQTPGQGLQFLFEYFSETQRNKGNFPGRFSGRQFSNSRSEMNVSTLELGDSALYLCASRSGNMNTEAFFGQGTRLTVV.

The CDR3 protein is CASAVRDRGHETQYF. In nucleotides, the CDR3 is TGTGCCAGCGCAGTACGGGACAGGGGACACGAGACCCAGTACTTC. This chain uses TRBV6-5 with TRBJ2-5, with TRBD1 identical over 10 bases. CDR3 length: 15 amino acids. The V segment lost 8 bases and the J segment 5 bases; nucleotides outside the gene matches: 11. The germline gives CDR1 MNHEY, CDR2 SVGAGI.

This chain connects TRBV29-1 to TRBJ2-5, with D possibly TRBD2 on 5 matching bases. Per the germline V gene, CDR1 is SQVTM and CDR2 is ANQGSEA. CDR3 length: 11 residues. The V gene lost 5 bases and the J gene lost 8 bases, with 12 bases spanning the gap. For the CDR3, the DNA is TGCAGCGTTTACGTAGGAGGTACCCAGTACTTC. Protein sequence: CSVYVGGTQYF.

This clonotype was counted once. The J gene is TRBJ2-2, the V gene TRBV5-1, with 13 bases matching TRBD2. V lost 4 bases and J lost 6; bases outside the gene matches: 3. Germline V gene data show CDR1 as SGHRS and CDR2 as YFSETQ. CDR3 length: 15 residues. The CDR3 spells CASSPGLAGSGELFF. CDR3 nucleotides: TGCGCCAGCAGCCCGGGACTAGCGGGGTCCGGGGAGCTGTTTTTT.